This TCR beta chain was recovered during a study of cytomegalovirus exposure and HLA in healthy donors. Whole-study results and caveats: There were some public TCRs occurring in many donors, but most TCR sequences were rare. A further, later analysis showed that HLA-associated TCR beta chains (compared with equally common others) were more clonally expanded. Later work found most CMV-associated TCR beta chains apparently HLA-restricted. Several of the most significant clusters appeared, in a later analysis, to be linked to common viral pathogens.

Germline V CDR1 and CDR2: LNHDA, SQIVND (reference sequence). The V gene end was trimmed by 7 bases and the J gene end by 1 base; junction bases not matched to a gene: 10. The CDR3 covers 16 residues. Use of 60 Vbeta and 13 Jbeta primers characterized the PCR. Profiling relied on immunoSEQ multiplex PCR, and the TCRdb table lists in-frame clones only, not all of them. The sample lists approximately 130,000 clones; 82% were seen once. A word on this clone: Its antigen is still unknown.

This TCR came from a woman between 45 and 60 years old in good health and CMV-seropositive. Sequencing used PBMCs. This chain links TRBV19 with TRBJ1-1; TRBD1 matches 9 bases. The CDR3 DNA follows: TGTGCCAGTACCTCTCGGACAGGGGTTGCGAACACTGAAGCTTTCTTT. It codes for CASTSRTGVANTEAFF.